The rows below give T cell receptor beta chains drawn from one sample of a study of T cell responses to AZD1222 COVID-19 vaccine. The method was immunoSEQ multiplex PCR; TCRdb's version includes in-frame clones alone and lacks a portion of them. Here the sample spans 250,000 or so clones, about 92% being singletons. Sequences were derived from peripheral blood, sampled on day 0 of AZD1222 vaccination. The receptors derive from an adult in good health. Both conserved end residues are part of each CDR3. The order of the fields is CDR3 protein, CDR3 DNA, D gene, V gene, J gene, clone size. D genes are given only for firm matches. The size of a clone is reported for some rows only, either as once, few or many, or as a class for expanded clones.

CASSSTGTMVYEQYF	TGTGCCAGCAGTTCGACAGGGACCATGGTCTACGAGCAGTACTTC	TRBD1	TRBV2	TRBJ2-7	NA
CASSLLRSGTGPGNTIYF	TGTGCCAGCAGCTTATTAAGGTCGGGGACAGGGCCTGGAAACACCATATATTTT	TRBD1	TRBV7-9	TRBJ1-3	once
CAIRKFGGDSYEQYF	TGTGCCATCAGGAAGTTTGGGGGGGACTCCTACGAGCAGTACTTC	TRBD2	TRBV10-3	TRBJ2-7	once
CASSSLGGSFYGYTF	TGTGCCAGCAGCTCCCTCGGGGGCTCCTTCTATGGCTACACCTTC	NA	TRBV5-4	TRBJ1-2	NA
CASSATGTSGYEQYF	TGCGCCAGCAGCGCGACCGGGACTAGCGGTTACGAGCAGTACTTC	TRBD2	TRBV5-1	TRBJ2-7	once
CASTEEAGQFF	TGTGCCAGCACCGAGGAGGCAGGGCAGTTCTTC	NA	TRBV2	TRBJ2-1	NA
CASTWDVGYGYTF	TGTGCCAGCACTTGGGACGTGGGCTATGGCTACACCTTC	NA	TRBV28	TRBJ1-2	NA
CASSYHQPGEPQHF	TGTGCCAGCAGTTACCACCAACCGGGGGAGCCCCAGCATTTT	NA	TRBV6-2/TRBV6-3	TRBJ1-5	NA
CASSLGVLAEYEQYF	TGTGCCAGCAGCTTAGGGGTACTAGCCGAATACGAGCAGTACTTC	NA	TRBV7-6	TRBJ2-7	once
CASSSDPTGGYTF	TGTGCCAGCAGTTCGGACCCCACGGGGGGCTACACCTTC	NA	TRBV28	TRBJ1-2	once
CASSSRSYGYTF	TGTGCCAGCAGCTCACGCTCCTATGGCTACACCTTC	NA	TRBV11-2	TRBJ1-2	NA
CASSSSVQETQYF	TGTGCCAGCAGCTCTAGCGTACAAGAGACCCAGTACTTC	NA	TRBV11-3	TRBJ2-5	NA
CASSLSGFLYSGANVLTF	TGTGCCAGCAGCCTTTCGGGTTTTTTATACTCTGGGGCCAACGTCCTGACTTTC	NA	TRBV5-6	TRBJ2-6	once
CASSPDRPGNTIYF	TGTGCCAGCAGTCCCGACAGGCCCGGAAACACCATATATTTT	NA	TRBV2	TRBJ1-3	NA
CAIRGAGGPTRGYNEQFF	TGTGCCATCAGGGGAGCGGGAGGGCCGACAAGGGGTTACAATGAGCAGTTCTTC	TRBD2	TRBV10-3	TRBJ2-1	NA
CASSSGTLFEQYF	TGTGCCAGCAGCTCCGGGACCCTCTTTGAGCAGTACTTC	NA	TRBV7-9	TRBJ2-7	NA
CATSDLRGTGGGTGELFF	TGTGCCACCAGTGATTTGCGTGGGACAGGGGGCGGCACCGGGGAGCTGTTTTTT	TRBD1	TRBV24-1	TRBJ2-2	NA
CASSGAGNEKLFF	TGTGCCAGCAGTGGGGCCGGGAATGAAAAACTGTTTTTT	NA	TRBV2	TRBJ1-4	NA
CASSSGTSTGELFF	TGTGCCAGCAGCTCAGGGACTTCCACCGGGGAGCTGTTTTTT	NA	TRBV7-3	TRBJ2-2	NA
CASSSRGPRNTEAFF	TGCGCCAGCAGCTCGAGGGGACCCAGGAACACTGAAGCTTTCTTT	NA	TRBV5-1	TRBJ1-1	NA
CASSQSYTPRLAGTGDTQYF	TGCGCCAGCAGTCAATCCTACACCCCAAGACTAGCGGGGACGGGAGATACGCAGTATTTT	TRBD2	TRBV23-1	TRBJ2-3	NA
CASSVVGLYNSPLHF	TGTGCCAGCAGCGTAGTGGGACTGTATAATTCACCCCTCCACTTT	NA	TRBV9	TRBJ1-6	NA
CASTPDRSGANVLTF	TGTGCCAGCACCCCCGACAGGTCTGGGGCCAACGTCCTGACTTTC	NA	TRBV7-9	TRBJ2-6	NA
CASRVAGDNEQFF	TGTGCCAGCAGAGTAGCGGGGGACAATGAGCAGTTCTTC	TRBD2	TRBV12-3/TRBV12-4	TRBJ2-1	few
CASSEGDSYGYTF	TGTGCCAGCAGTGAAGGGGACAGTTATGGCTACACCTTC	TRBD1	TRBV6-1	TRBJ1-2	NA
CASTQRAGGYNEQFF	TGTGCCAGCACCCAGCGGGCAGGGGGCTACAATGAGCAGTTCTTC	NA	TRBV6-5	TRBJ2-1	NA
CASSYGANQPQHF	TGCGCCAGCAGCTACGGGGCCAATCAGCCCCAGCATTTT	NA	TRBV4-1	TRBJ1-5	NA
CASSHQEKVYTF	TGTGCCAGCTCGCACCAGGAGAAGGTCTACACCTTC	NA	TRBV18	TRBJ1-2	NA
CSARRPPQQYF	TGCAGTGCTAGGAGGCCGCCCCAGCAGTACTTC	NA	TRBV20-1	TRBJ2-7	NA
CASRRGAGETQYF	TGTGCCAGCAGAAGAGGGGCGGGAGAGACCCAGTACTTC	NA	TRBV7-9	TRBJ2-5	NA
CASRRLAGASSEQYF	TGTGCCAGCAGACGACTAGCGGGGGCCTCCTCCGAGCAGTACTTC	TRBD2	TRBV2	TRBJ2-7	NA
CASSMEGPRSGELFF	TGTGCCAGTAGTATGGAGGGGCCTCGTTCCGGGGAGCTGTTTTTT	NA	TRBV19	TRBJ2-2	few
CASSLVDRDETQYF	TGTGCCAGCAGCCTTGTGGACAGGGATGAGACCCAGTACTTC	TRBD1	TRBV3-1/TRBV3-2	TRBJ2-5	NA
CASSVGEPLHF	TGTGCCAGCAGTGTAGGGGAACCCCTCCACTTT	NA	TRBV2	TRBJ1-6	NA
CASSIDRLAGRDTQYF	TGTGCCAGTAGTATAGATCGGCTAGCCGGGCGGGATACGCAGTATTTT	NA	TRBV19	TRBJ2-3	NA
CASSQVPSGGLNEQFF	TGTGCCAGCAGCCAAGTTCCTAGCGGGGGGCTCAATGAGCAGTTCTTC	TRBD2	TRBV3-1/TRBV3-2	TRBJ2-1	NA
CASSLGRGGGNTIYF	TGTGCCAGCAGCTTAGGTCGGGGAGGCGGAAACACCATATATTTT	NA	TRBV7-2	TRBJ1-3	NA
CASSPGQNQPQHF	TGCGCCAGCAGTCCGGGACAGAATCAGCCCCAGCATTTT	TRBD1	TRBV10-1	TRBJ1-5	NA
CASSLVNVARETQYF	TGTGCCAGCAGCTTAGTTAACGTGGCAAGAGAGACCCAGTACTTC	NA	TRBV11-2	TRBJ2-5	few